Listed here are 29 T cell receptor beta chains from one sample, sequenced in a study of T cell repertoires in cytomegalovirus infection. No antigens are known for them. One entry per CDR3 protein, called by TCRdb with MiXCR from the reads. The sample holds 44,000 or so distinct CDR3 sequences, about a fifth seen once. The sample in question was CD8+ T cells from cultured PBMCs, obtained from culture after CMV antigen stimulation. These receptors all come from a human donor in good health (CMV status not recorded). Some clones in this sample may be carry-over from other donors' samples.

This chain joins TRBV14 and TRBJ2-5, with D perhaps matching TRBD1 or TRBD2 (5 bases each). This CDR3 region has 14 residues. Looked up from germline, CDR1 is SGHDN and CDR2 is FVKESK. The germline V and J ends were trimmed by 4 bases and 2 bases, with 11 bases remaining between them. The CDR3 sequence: CASSPWDGQETQYF. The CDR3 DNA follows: TGTGCCAGCAGCCCTTGGGACGGACAAGAGACCCAGTACTTC.

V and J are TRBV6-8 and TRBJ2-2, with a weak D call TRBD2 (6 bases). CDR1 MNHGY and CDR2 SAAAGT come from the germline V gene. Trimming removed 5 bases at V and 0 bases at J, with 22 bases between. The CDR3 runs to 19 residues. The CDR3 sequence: CASSLTGSFGVANTGELFF. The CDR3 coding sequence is TGTGCCAGCAGTCTCACCGGGAGTTTTGGAGTAGCGAACACCGGGGAGCTGTTTTTT.

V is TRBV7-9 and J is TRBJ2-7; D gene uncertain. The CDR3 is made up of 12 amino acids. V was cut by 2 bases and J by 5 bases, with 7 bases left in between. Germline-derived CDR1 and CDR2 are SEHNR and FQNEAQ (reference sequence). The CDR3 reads CASSLSIDEQYF. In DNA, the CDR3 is TGTGCCAGCAGCTTAAGCATCGACGAGCAGTACTTC.

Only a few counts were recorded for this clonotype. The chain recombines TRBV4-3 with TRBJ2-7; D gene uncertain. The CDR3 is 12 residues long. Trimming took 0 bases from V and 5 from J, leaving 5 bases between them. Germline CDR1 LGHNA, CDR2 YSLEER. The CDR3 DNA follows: TGCGCCAGCAGCCAAGATTACCACGAGCAGTACTTC. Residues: CASSQDYHEQYF.

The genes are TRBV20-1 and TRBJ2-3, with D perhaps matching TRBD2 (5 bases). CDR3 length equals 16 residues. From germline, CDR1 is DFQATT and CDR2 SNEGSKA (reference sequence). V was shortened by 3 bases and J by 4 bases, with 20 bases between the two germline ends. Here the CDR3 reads CSARPSTNLPPDTQYF. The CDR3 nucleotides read TGCAGTGCTAGGCCCTCGACTAACCTACCACCAGATACGCAGTATTTT.

CDR3 in amino acids: CASSYQKPSGTDTQYF. CDR3 sequence (DNA): TGTGCCAGCAGCTACCAAAAACCTAGCGGGACAGATACGCAGTATTTT. The chain joins TRBV7-2 to TRBJ2-3, with 8 bases lining up with TRBD2. The germline V gene has CDR1 SGHTA and CDR2 FQGNSA. The CDR3 is 16 amino acids. After removal of 4 bases from V and 3 bases from J, the junction contained 9 bases not matched to a gene.

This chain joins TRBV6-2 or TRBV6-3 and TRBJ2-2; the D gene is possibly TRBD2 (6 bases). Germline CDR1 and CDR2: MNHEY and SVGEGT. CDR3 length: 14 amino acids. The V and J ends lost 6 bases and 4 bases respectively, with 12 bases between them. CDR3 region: CASSLVTSTGELFF. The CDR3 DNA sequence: TGTGCCAGCAGCTTGGTGACTAGCACCGGGGAGCTGTTTTTT.

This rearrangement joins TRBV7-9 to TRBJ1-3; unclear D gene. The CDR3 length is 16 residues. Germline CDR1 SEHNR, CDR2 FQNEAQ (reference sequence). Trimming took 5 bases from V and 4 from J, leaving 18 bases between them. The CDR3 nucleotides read TGTGCCAGCAGCATACCGCCGGATCGCCAGGGAAACACCATATATTTT. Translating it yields CASSIPPDRQGNTIYF. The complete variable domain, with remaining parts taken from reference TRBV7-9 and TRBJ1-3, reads DTGVSQNPRHKITKRGQNVTFRCDPISEHNRLYWYRQTLGQGPEFLTYFQNEAQLEKSRLLSDRFSAERPKGSFSTLEIQRTEQGDSAMYLCASSIPPDRQGNTIYFGEGSWLTVV.

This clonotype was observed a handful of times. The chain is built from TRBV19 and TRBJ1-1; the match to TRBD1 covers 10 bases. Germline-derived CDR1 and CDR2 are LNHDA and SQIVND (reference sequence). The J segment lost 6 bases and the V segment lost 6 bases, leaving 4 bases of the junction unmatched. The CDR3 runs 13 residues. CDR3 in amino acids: CASSLGTGAEAFF. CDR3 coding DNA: TGTGCCAGTAGCCTGGGGACAGGGGCTGAAGCTTTCTTT.

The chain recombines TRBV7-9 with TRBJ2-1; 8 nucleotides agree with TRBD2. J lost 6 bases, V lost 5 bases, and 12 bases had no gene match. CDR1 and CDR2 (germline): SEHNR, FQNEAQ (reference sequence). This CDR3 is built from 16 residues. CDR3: CASSRHSGSSGNEQFF. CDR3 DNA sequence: TGTGCCAGCAGCCGACACAGCGGGAGCTCGGGCAATGAGCAGTTCTTC.

This CDR3 is CASSPINSNNEQFF. The CDR3 DNA is TGTGCCAGCAGCCCGATTAACTCAAACAATGAGCAGTTCTTC. The chain has TRBV11-2 and TRBJ2-1; D uncertain. Trimming stripped 5 bases from V and 5 bases from J, with 13 bases between. CDR3 length: 14 residues. The germline V gene encodes CDR1 SGHAT and CDR2 FQNNGV. The variable domain in full, completed from reference TRBV11-2 and TRBJ2-1, reads EAGVAQSPRYKIIEKRQSVAFWCNPISGHATLYWYQQILGQGPKLLIQFQNNGVVDDSQLPKDRFSAERLKGVDSTLKIQPAKLEDSAVYLCASSPINSNNEQFFGPGTRLTVL.

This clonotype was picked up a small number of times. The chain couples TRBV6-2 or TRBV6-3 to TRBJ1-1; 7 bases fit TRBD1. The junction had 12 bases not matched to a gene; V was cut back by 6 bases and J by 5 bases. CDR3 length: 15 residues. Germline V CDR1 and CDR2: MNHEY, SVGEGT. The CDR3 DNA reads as TGTGCCAGCAGACCCAGACAGGGTTTAAGTACTGAAGCTTTCTTT. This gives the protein CASRPRQGLSTEAFF.

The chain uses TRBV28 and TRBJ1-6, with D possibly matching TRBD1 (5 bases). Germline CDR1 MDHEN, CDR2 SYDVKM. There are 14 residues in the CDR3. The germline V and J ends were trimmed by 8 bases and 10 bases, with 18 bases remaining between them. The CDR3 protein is CASGVYGGWSPLHF. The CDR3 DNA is TGTGCCAGCGGGGTTTACGGGGGTTGGTCACCCCTCCACTTT. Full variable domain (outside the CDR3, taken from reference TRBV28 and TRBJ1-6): DVKVTQSSRYLVKRTGEKVFLECVQDMDHENMFWYRQDPGLGLRLIYFSYDVKMKEKGDIPEGYSVSREKKERFSLILESASTNQTSMYLCASGVYGGWSPLHFGNGTRLTVT.

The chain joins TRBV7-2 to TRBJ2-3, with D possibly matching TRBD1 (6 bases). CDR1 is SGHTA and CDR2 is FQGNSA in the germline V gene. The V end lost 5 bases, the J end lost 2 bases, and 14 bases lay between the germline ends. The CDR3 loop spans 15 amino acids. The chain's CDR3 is CASSIWDTYTDTQYF. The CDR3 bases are TGTGCCAGCAGCATCTGGGACACCTACACAGATACGCAGTATTTT.

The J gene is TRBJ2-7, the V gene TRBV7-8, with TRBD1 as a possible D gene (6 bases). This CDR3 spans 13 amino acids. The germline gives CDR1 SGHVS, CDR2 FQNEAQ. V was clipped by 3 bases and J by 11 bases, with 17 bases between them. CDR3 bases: TGTGCCAGCAGCTTCGACAGGCCCGGGGACGAGTACTTC. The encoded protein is CASSFDRPGDEYF.

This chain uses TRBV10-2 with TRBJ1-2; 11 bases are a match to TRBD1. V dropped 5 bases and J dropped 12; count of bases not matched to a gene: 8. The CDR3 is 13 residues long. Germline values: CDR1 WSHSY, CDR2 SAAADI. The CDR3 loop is CASSSDRGHTDTF. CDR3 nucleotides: TGCGCCAGCAGTTCGGACAGGGGGCATACTGACACCTTC.

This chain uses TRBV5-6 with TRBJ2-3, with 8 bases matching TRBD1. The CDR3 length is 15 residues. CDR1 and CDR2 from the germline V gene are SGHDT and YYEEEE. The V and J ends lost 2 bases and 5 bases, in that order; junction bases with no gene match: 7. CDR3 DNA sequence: TGTGCCAGCAGCTTTCTCCGGGACAGGCGAGATACGCAGTATTTT. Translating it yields CASSFLRDRRDTQYF.

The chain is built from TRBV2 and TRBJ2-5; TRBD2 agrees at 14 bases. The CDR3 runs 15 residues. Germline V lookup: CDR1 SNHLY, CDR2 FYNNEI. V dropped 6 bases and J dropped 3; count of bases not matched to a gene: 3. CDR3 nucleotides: TGTGCCAGCAGCAGGGGACTAGCGGGGGAAGAGACCCAGTACTTC. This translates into CASSRGLAGEETQYF.

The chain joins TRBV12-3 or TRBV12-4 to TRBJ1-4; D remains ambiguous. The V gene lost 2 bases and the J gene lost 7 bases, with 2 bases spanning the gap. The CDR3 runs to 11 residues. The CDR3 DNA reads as TGTGCCAGCAGTTTATCTGAAAAACTGTTTTTT. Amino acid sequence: CASSLSEKLFF.

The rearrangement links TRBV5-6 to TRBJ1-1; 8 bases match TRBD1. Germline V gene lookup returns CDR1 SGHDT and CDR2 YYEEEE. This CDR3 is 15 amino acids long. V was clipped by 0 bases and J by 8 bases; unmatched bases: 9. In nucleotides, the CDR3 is TGTGCCAGCAGCTTGGGCTGGACAGGGATGGGGGAAGCTTTCTTT. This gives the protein CASSLGWTGMGEAFF. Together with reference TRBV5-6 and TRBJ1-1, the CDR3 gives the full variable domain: DAGVTQSPTHLIKTRGQQVTLRCSPKSGHDTVSWYQQALGQGPQFIFQYYEEEERQRGNFPDRFSGHQFPNYSSELNVNALLLGDSALYLCASSLGWTGMGEAFFGQGTRLTVV.

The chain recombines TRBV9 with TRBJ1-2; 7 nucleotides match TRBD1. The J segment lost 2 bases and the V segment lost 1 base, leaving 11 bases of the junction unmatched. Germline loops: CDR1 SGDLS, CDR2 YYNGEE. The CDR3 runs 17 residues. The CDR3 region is CASSVHSTGKINYGYTF. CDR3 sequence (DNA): TGTGCCAGCAGCGTACATTCGACAGGGAAGATCAACTATGGCTACACCTTC.

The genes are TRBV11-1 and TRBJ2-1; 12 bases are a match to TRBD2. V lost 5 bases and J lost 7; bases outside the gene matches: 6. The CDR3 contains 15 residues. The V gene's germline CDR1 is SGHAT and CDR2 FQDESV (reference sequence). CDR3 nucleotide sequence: TGTGCCAGCAGCACACTAGCGGGAGGAAGAAATGAGCAGTTCTTC. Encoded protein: CASSTLAGGRNEQFF. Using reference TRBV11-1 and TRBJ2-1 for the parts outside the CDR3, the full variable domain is EAEVAQSPRYKITEKSQAVAFWCDPISGHATLYWYRQILGQGPELLVQFQDESVVDDSQLPKDRFSAERLKGVDSTLKIQPAELGDSAMYLCASSTLAGGRNEQFFGPGTRLTVL.

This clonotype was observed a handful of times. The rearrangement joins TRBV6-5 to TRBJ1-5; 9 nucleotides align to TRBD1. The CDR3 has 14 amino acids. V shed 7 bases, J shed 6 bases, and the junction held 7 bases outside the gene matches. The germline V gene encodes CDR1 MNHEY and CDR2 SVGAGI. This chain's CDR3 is CASKLTGGGQPQHF. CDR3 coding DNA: TGTGCCAGCAAATTGACAGGGGGAGGTCAGCCCCAGCATTTT.

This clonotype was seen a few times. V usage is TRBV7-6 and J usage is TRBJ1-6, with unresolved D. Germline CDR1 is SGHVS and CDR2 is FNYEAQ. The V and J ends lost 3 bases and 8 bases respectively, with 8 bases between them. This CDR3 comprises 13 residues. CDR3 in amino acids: CASSFSEDSPLHF. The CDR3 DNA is TGTGCCAGCAGCTTCTCCGAGGATTCACCCCTCCACTTT. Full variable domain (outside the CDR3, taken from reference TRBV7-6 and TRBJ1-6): GAGVSQSPRYKVTKRGQDVALRCDPISGHVSLYWYRQALGQGPEFLTYFNYEAQQDKSGLPNDRFSAERPEGSISTLTIQRTEQRDSAMYRCASSFSEDSPLHFGNGTRLTVT.

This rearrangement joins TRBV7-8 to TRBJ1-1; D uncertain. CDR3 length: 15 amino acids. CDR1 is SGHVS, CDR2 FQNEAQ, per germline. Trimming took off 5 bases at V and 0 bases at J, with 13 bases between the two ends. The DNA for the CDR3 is TGTGCCAGCAGCATACGAGCCGGAATGAACACTGAAGCTTTCTTT. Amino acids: CASSIRAGMNTEAFF.

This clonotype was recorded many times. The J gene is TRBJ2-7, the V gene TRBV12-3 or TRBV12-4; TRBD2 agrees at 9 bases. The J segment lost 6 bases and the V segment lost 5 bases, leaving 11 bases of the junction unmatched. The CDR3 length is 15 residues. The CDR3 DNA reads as TGTGCCAGCAGTGGCCCTGGACTAGCGCTCGGCGAGCAGTACTTC. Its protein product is CASSGPGLALGEQYF.

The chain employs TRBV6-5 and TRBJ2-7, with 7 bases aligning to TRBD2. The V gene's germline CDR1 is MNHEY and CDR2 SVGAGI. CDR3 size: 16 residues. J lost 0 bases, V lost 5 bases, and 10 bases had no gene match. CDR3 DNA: TGTGCCAGCAGTAAAGGTAGCGGGCATAGCTCCTACGAGCAGTACTTC. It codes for CASSKGSGHSSYEQYF.

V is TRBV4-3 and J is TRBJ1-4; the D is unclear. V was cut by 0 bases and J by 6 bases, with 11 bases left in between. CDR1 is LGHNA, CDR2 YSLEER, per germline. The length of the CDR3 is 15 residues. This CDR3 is CASSQDRWAYEKLFF. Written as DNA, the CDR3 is TGCGCCAGCAGCCAAGATCGTTGGGCTTATGAAAAACTGTTTTTT.

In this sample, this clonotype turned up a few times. The CDR3 reads CASSLRRDGNQPQHF. CDR3 sequence (DNA): TGTGCCAGCAGTTTACGCAGGGATGGCAATCAGCCCCAGCATTTT. The chain links TRBV28 to TRBJ1-5; D is possibly TRBD1 (5 bases). V lost 2 bases and J 2 bases, leaving 10 bases between the germline ends. CDR3 length: 15 residues. Germline assignment: CDR1 MDHEN and CDR2 SYDVKM. The complete variable domain, with remaining parts taken from reference TRBV28 and TRBJ1-5, reads DVKVTQSSRYLVKRTGEKVFLECVQDMDHENMFWYRQDPGLGLRLIYFSYDVKMKEKGDIPEGYSVSREKKERFSLILESASTNQTSMYLCASSLRRDGNQPQHFGDGTRLSIL.